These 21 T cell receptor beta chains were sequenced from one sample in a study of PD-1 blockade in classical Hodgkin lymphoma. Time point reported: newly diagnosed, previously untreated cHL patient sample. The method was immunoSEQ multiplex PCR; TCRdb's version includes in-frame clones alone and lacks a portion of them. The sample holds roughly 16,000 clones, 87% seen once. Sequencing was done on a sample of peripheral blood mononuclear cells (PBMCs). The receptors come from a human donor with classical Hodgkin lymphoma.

Written as DNA, the CDR3 is TGTGCCAGCAGTTTATATATAGGGGGCGTCCAGGGGCAGCCCCAGCATTTT. Amino acid sequence: CASSLYIGGVQGQPQHF. This chain uses TRBV28 with TRBJ1-5, with 7 bases matching TRBD1. Germline trimming cut 1 base from V and 7 bases from J; bases unmatched to any gene: 13. Germline CDR1 MDHEN, CDR2 SYDVKM. The CDR3 is 17 amino acids.

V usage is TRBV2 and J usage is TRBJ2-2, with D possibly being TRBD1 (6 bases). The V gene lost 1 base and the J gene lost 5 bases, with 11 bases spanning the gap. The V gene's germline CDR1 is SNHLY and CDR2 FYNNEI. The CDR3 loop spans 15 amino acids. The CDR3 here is CASSEDTGWTGELFF. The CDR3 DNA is TGTGCCAGCAGTGAAGATACAGGGTGGACCGGGGAGCTGTTTTTT. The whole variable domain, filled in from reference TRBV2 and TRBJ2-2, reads EPEVTQTPSHQVTQMGQEVILRCVPISNHLYFYWYRQILGQKVEFLVSFYNNEISEKSEIFDDQFSVERPDGSNFTLKIRSTKLEDSAMYFCASSEDTGWTGELFFGEGSRLTVL.

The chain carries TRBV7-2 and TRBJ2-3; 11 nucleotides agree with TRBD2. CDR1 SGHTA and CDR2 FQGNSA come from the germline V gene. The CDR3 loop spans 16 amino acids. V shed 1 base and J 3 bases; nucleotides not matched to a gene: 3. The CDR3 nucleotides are TGTGCCAGCAGCTTAGAGATAGCGGGAGGGACAGATACGCAGTATTTT. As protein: CASSLEIAGGTDTQYF.

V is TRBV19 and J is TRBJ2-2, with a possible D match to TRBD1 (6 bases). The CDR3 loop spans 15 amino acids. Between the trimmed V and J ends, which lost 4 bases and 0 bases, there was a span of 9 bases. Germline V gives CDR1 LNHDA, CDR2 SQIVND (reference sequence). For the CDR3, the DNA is TGTGCCAGTAGTACTCGACAGGCGAACACCGGGGAGCTGTTTTTT. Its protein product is CASSTRQANTGELFF.

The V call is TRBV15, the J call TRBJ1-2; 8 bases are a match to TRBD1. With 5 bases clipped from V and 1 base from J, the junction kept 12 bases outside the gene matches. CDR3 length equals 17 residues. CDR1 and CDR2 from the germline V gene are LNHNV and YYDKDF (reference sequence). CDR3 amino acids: CATSPRQGQDLNYGYTF. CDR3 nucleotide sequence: TGTGCCACCAGCCCAAGACAGGGACAGGACCTTAACTATGGCTACACCTTC.

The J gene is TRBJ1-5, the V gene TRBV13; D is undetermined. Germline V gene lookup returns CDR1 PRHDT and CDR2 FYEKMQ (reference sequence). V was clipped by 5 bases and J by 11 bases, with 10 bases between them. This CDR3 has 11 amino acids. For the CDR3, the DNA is TGTGCCAGCAGCCCCCAGTCGTCCCAGCATTTT. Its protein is CASSPQSSQHF.

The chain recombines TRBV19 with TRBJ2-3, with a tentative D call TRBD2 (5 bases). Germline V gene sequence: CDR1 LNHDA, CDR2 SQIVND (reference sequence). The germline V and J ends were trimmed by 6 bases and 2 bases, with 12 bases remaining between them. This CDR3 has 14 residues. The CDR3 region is CASRRSGSTDTQYF. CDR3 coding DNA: TGTGCCAGTAGGCGGAGCGGTTCCACAGATACGCAGTATTTT.

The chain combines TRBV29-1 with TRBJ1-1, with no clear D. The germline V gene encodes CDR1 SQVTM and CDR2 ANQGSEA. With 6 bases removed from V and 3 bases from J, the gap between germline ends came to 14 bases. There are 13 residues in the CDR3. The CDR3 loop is CSVGYREDTEAFF. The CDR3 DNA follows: TGCAGCGTGGGGTATCGGGAAGACACTGAAGCTTTCTTT.

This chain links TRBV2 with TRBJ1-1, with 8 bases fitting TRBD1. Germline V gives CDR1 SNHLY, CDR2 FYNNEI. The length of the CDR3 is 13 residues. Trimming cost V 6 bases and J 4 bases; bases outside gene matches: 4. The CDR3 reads CASRTTGGTEAFF. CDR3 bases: TGTGCCAGCAGGACTACAGGGGGCACTGAAGCTTTCTTT.

The CDR3 DNA is TGTGCCAGCAGGGGGGACAGCGCCGGGGAGCTGTTTTTT. Translation: CASRGDSAGELFF. The rearrangement joins TRBV5-4 to TRBJ2-2; 7 bases line up with TRBD1. V dropped 5 bases and J dropped 6; count of bases not matched to a gene: 4. This CDR3 is built from 13 residues. Germline assignment: CDR1 SGHNT and CDR2 YYREEE (reference sequence).

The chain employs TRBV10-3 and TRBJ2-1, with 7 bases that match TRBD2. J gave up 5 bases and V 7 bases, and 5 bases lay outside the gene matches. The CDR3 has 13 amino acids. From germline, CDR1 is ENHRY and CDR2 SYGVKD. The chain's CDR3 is CAIMGLADNEQFF. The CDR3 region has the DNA TGTGCCATCATGGGTCTAGCGGACAATGAGCAGTTCTTC.

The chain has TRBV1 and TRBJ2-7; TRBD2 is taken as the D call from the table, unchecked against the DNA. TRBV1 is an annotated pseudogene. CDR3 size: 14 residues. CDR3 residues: CTSSPLAGEYEQYF. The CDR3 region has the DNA TGCACCAGCAGCCCTTTAGCGGGAGAATACGAGCAGTACTTC.

CDR3 in DNA: TGTGCCAGCAGCTTAGGGCAGCCCCAGCATTTT. It specifies CASSLGQPQHF. This rearrangement joins TRBV28 to TRBJ1-5; no firm D call. This CDR3 is 11 amino acids long. Germline V CDR1 and CDR2: MDHEN, SYDVKM. V lost 6 bases and J 7 bases, leaving 7 bases between the germline ends. Looking up the rest from reference TRBV28 and TRBJ1-5 gives the full variable domain: DVKVTQSSRYLVKRTGEKVFLECVQDMDHENMFWYRQDPGLGLRLIYFSYDVKMKEKGDIPEGYSVSREKKERFSLILESASTNQTSMYLCASSLGQPQHFGDGTRLSIL.

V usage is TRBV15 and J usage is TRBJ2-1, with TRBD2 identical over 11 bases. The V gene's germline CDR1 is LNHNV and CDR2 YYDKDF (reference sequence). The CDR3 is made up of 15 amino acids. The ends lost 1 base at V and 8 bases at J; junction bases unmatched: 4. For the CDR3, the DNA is TGTGCCACCAGCAGAGGGACTAGCGGGCTTTATGAGCAGTTCTTC. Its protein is CATSRGTSGLYEQFF.

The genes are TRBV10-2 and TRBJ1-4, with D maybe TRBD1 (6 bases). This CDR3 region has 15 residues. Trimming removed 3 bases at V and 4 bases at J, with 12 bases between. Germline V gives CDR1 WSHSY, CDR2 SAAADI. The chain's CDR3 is CASSDSGTRNEKLFF. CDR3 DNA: TGCGCCAGCAGTGATTCCGGGACACGTAATGAAAAACTGTTTTTT.

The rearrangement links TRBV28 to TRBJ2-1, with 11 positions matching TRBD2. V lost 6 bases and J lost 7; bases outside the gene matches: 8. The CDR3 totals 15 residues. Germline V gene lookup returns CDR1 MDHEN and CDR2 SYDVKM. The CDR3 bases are TGTGCCAGCAGGTTAGCGGGAGGGCCGCAAAATGAGCAGTTCTTC. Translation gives CASRLAGGPQNEQFF.

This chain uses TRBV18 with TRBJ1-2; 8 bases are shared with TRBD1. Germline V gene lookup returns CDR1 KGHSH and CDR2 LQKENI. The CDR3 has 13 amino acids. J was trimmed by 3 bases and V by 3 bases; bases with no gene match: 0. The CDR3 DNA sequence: TGTGCCAGCTCACCGGGACAGGACTATGGCTACACCTTC. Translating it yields CASSPGQDYGYTF. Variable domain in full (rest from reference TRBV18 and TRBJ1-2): NAGVMQNPRHLVRRRGQEARLRCSPMKGHSHVYWYRQLPEEGLKFMVYLQKENIIDESGMPKERFSAEFPKEGPSILRIQQVVRGDSAAYFCASSPGQDYGYTFGSGTRLTVV.

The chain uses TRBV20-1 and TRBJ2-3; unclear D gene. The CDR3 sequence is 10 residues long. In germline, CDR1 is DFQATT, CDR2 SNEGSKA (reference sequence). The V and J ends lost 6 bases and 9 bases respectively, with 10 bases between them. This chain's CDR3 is CSASDKTQYF. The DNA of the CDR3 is TGCAGTGCAAGCGACAAGACGCAGTATTTT.

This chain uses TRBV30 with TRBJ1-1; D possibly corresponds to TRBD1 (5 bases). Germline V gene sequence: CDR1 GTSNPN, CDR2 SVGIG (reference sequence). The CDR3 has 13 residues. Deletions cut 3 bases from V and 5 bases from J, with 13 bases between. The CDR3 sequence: CAWRGAGRTEAFF. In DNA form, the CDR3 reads TGTGCCTGGAGAGGAGCAGGGAGGACTGAAGCTTTCTTT.

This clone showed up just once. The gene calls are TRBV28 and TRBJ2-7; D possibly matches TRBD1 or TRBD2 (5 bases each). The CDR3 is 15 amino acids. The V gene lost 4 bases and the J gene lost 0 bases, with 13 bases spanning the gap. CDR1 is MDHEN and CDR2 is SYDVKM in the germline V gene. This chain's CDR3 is CASSSPRGNSYEQYF. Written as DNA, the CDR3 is TGTGCCAGCAGTTCCCCCCGGGGCAACTCCTACGAGCAGTACTTC.

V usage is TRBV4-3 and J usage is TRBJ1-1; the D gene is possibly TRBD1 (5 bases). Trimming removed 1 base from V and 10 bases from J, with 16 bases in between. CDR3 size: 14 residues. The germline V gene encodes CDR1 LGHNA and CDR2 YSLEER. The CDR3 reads CASSQGGGIGGAFF. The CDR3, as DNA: TGCGCCAGCAGCCAAGGGGGGGGAATAGGCGGAGCTTTCTTT.